This paragraph reports one T cell receptor (beta chain). As yet, its antigen is unknown. This specimen belongs to a study of cytomegalovirus exposure and HLA in healthy donors. General observations from the study: Generally TCR sequences proved uncommon, though certain public TCRs appeared in numerous donors. Later analysis identified 16,951 TCR beta sequences associated with HLA alleles, using a false discovery rate threshold of 0.05.

Amplification used 60 Vbeta primers and 13 Jbeta primers. TCRdb's copy holds only in-frame clones and misses some; the assay was immunoSEQ multiplex PCR. There are 50,000 to 55,000 clones in the sample, with roughly an eighth held by the top ten. The receptor was derived from a woman aged 55-70 years in good health and CMV-seropositive. Sequenced material: PBMCs.

The CDR3 sequence: CASISRTGYLNTEAFF. CDR3 sequence (DNA): TGTGCCAGTATAAGCCGGACAGGGTATTTGAACACTGAAGCTTTCTTT. This chain uses TRBV19 with TRBJ1-1; TRBD1 aligns across 8 bases. V was clipped by 7 bases and J by 0 bases; unmatched bases: 10. The germline V gene has CDR1 LNHDA and CDR2 SQIVND (reference sequence). The CDR3 totals 16 residues.